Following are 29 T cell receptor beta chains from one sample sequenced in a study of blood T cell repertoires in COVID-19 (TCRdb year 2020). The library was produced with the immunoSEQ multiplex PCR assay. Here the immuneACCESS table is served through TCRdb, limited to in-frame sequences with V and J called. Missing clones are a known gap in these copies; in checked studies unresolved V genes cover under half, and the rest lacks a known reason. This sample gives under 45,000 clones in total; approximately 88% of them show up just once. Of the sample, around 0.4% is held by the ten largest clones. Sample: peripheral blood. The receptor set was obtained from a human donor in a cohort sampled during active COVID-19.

The CDR3 is CASSQGGGGLLDGYTF. The CDR3 region has the DNA TGCGCCAGCAGCCAAGGTGGGGGGGGCCTTTTGGATGGCTACACCTTC. The chain employs TRBV4-3 and TRBJ1-2, with D perhaps matching TRBD1 (6 bases). This CDR3 is 16 amino acids long. CDR1 and CDR2 from the germline V gene are LGHNA and YSLEER. With 1 base removed from V and 6 bases from J, the gap between germline ends came to 18 bases.

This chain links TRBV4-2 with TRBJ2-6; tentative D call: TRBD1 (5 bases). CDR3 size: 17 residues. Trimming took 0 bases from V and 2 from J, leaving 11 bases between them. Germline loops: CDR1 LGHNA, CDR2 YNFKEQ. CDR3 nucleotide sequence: TGTGCCAGCAGCCAAGATCAGGGATCCCCTGGGGCCAACGTCCTGACTTTC. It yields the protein CASSQDQGSPGANVLTF.

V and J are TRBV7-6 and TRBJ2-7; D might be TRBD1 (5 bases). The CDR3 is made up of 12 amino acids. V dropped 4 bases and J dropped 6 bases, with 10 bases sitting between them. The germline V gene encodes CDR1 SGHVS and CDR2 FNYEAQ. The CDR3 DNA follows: TGTGCCAGCAGCTCTGAAGGGGTCGAGCAGTACTTC. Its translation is CASSSEGVEQYF.

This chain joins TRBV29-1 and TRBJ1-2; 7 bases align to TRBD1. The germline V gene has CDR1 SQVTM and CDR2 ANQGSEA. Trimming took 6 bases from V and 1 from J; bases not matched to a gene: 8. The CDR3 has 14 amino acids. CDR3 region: CSVERDSFNYGYTF. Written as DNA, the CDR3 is TGCAGCGTGGAAAGGGACAGTTTTAACTATGGCTACACCTTC.

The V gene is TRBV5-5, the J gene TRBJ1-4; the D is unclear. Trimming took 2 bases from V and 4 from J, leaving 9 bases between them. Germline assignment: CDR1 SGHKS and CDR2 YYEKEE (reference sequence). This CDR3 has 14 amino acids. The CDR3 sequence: CASSLGGLNEKLFF. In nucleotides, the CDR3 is TGTGCCAGCAGCTTAGGAGGGCTTAATGAAAAACTGTTTTTT.

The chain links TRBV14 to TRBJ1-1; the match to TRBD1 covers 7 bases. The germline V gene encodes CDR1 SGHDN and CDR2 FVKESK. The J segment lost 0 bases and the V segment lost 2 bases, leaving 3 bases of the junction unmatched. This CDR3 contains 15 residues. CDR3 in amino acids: CASSQWDRMNTEAFF. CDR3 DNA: TGTGCCAGCAGCCAATGGGACAGAATGAACACTGAAGCTTTCTTT. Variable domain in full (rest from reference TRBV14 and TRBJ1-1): EAGVTQFPSHSVIEKGQTVTLRCDPISGHDNLYWYRRVMGKEIKFLLHFVKESKQDESGMPNNRFLAERTGGTYSTLKVQPAELEDSGVYFCASSQWDRMNTEAFFGQGTRLTVV.

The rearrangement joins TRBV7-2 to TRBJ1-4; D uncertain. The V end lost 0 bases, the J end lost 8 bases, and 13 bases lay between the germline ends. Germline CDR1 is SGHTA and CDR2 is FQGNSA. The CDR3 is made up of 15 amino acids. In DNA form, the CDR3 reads TGTGCCAGCAGCTTAGCGCCGGGGTCCCGCGAAAAACTGTTTTTT. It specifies CASSLAPGSREKLFF.

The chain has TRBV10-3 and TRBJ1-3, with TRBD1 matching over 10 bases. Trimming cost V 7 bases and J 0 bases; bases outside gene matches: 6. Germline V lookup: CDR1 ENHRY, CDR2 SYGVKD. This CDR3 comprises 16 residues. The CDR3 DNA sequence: TGTGCCATCAAAGGGACAGGGGCCCTCTCTGGAAACACCATATATTTT. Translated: CAIKGTGALSGNTIYF.

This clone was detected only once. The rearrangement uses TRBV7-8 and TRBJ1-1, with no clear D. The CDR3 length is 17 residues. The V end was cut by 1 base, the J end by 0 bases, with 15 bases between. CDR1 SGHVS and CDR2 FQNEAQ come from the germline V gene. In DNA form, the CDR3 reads TGTGCCAGCAGCTTAGGGCAGACAAAAGCCATGAACACTGAAGCTTTCTTT. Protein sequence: CASSLGQTKAMNTEAFF.

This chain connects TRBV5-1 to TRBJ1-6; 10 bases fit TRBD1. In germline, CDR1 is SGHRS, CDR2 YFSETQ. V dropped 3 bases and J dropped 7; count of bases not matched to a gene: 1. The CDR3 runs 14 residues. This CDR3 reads CASSSGQGNSPLHF. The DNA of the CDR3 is TGCGCCAGCAGCTCGGGACAGGGGAATTCACCCCTCCACTTT.

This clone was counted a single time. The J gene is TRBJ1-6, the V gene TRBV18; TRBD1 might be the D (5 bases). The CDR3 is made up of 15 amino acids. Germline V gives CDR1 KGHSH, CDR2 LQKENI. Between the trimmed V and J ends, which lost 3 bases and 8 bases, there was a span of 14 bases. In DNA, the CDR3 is TGTGCCAGCTCACCGGGGGGGAGTTCGGATTCACCCCTCCACTTT. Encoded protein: CASSPGGSSDSPLHF.

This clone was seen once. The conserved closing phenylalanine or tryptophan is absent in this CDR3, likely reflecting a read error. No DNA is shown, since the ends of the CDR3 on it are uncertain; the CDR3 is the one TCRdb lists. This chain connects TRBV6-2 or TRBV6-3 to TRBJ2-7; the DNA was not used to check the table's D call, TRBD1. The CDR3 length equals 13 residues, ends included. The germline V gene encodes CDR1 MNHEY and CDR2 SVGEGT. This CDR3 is CASSYSTIKDRLS.

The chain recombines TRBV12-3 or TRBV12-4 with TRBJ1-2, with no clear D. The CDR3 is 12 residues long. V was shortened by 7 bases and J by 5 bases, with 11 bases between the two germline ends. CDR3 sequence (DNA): TGTGCCAGCACCCCGGGTTCGTATGGCTACACCTTC. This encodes CASTPGSYGYTF.

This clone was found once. CDR3 residues: CASSDLRGSRYEQYF. The CDR3 nucleotides are TGTGCCAGCAGCGACTTAAGGGGTTCCCGCTACGAGCAGTACTTC. The chain combines TRBV5-6 with TRBJ2-7; possible D gene TRBD1, 5 bases. Germline values: CDR1 SGHDT, CDR2 YYEEEE. V lost 4 bases and J lost 3, with 17 bases in between. The CDR3 totals 15 residues.

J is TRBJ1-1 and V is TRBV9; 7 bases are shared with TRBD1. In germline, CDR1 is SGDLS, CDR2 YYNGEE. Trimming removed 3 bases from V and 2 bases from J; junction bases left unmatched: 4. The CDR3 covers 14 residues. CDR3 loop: CASSEGTDNTEAFF. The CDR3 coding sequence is TGTGCCAGCAGCGAAGGGACAGATAACACTGAAGCTTTCTTT. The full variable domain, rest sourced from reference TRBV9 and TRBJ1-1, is DSGVTQTPKHLITATGQRVTLRCSPRSGDLSVYWYQQSLDQGLQFLIQYYNGEERAKGNILERFSAQQFPDLHSELNLSSLELGDSALYFCASSEGTDNTEAFFGQGTRLTVV.

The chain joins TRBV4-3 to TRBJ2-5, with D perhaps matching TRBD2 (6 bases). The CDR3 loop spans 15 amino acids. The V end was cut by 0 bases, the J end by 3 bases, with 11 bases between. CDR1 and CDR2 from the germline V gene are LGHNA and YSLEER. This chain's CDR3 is CASSQDMGGEETQYF. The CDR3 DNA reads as TGCGCCAGCAGCCAAGATATGGGGGGAGAAGAGACCCAGTACTTC.

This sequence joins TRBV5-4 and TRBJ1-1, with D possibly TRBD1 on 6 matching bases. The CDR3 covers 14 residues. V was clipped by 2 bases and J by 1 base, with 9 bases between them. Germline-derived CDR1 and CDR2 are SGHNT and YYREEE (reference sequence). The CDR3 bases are TGTGCCAGCAGCTTAAGGGGGTGGAACACTGAAGCTTTCTTT. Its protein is CASSLRGWNTEAFF.

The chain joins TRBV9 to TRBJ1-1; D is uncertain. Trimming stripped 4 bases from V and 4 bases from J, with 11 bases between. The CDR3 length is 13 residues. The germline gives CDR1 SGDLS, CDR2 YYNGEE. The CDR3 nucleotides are TGTGCCAGCAGCCCCCGGGCGGGCACTGAAGCTTTCTTT. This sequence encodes CASSPRAGTEAFF.

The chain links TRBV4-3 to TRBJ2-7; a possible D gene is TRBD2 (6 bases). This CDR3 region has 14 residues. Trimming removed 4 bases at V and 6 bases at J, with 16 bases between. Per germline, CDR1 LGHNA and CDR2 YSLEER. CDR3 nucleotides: TGCGCCAGCAGCCCCGGCGCGGGGAACGGCGAGCAGTACTTC. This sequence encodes CASSPGAGNGEQYF.

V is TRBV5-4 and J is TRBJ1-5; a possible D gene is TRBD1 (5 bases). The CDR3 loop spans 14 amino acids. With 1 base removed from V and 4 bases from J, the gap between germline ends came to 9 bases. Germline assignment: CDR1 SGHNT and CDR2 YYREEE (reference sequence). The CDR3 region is CASSLMGGNQPQHF. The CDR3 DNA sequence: TGTGCCAGCAGCTTGATGGGGGGGAATCAGCCCCAGCATTTT.

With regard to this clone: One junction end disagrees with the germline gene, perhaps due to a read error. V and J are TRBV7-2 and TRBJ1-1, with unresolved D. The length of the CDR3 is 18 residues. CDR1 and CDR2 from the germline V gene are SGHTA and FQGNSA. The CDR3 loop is CASSRFRLEGGVKTEAFF. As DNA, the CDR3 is TGTGCCAGCAGCCGCTTTCGCCTCGAGGGTGGGGTGAAGACTGAAGCTTTCTTT. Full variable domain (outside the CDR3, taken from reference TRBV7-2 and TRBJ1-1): GAGVSQSPSNKVTEKGKDVELRCDPISGHTALYWYRQSLGQGLEFLIYFQGNSAPDKSGLPSDRFSAERTGGSVSTLTIQRTQQEDSAVYLCASSRFRLEGGVKTEAFFGQGTRLTVV.

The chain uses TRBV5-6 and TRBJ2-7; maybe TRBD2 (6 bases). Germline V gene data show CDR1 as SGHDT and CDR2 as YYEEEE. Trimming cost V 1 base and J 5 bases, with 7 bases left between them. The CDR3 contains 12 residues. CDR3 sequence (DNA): TGTGCCAGCAGCTTGTCGGGGGACGAGCAGTACTTC. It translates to CASSLSGDEQYF.

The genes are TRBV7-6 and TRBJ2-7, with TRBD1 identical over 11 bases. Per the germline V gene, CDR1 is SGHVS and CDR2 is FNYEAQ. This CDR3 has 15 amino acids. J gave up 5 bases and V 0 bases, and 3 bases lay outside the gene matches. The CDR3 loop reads CASSLAGGQGDEQYF. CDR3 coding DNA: TGTGCCAGCAGCTTAGCGGGGGGACAGGGGGACGAGCAGTACTTC.

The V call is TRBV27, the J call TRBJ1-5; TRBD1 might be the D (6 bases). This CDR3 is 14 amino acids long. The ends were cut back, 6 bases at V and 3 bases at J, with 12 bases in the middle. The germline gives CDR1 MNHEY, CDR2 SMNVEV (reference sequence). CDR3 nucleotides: TGTGCCAGCAGCCGAGGGGGTTACAATCAGCCCCAGCATTTT. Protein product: CASSRGGYNQPQHF.

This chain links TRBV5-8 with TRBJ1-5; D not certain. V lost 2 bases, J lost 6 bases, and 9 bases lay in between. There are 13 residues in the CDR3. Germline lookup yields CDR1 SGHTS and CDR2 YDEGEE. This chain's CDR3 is CASSFGGLQPQHF. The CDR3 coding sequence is TGTGCCAGCAGCTTCGGCGGCCTTCAGCCCCAGCATTTT.

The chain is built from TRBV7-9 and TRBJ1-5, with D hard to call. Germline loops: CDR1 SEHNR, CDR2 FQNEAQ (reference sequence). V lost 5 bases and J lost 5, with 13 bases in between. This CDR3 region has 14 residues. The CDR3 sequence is CASSPGSRYQPQHF. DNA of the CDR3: TGTGCCAGCAGCCCGGGGAGTAGGTATCAGCCCCAGCATTTT. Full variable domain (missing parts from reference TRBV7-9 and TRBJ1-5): DTGVSQNPRHKITKRGQNVTFRCDPISEHNRLYWYRQTLGQGPEFLTYFQNEAQLEKSRLLSDRFSAERPKGSFSTLEIQRTEQGDSAMYLCASSPGSRYQPQHFGDGTRLSIL.

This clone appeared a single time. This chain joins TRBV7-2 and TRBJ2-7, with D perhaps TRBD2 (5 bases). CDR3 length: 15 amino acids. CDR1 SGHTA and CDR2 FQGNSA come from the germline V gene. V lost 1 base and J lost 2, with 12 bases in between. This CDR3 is CASSLVVGSAYEQYF. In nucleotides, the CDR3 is TGTGCCAGCAGCTTAGTGGTGGGGAGCGCCTACGAGCAGTACTTC.

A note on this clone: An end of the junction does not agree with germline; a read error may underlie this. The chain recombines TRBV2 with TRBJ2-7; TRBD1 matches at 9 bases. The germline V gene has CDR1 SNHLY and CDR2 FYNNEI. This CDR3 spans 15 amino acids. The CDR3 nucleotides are TGTGCCAGCAGCCGGACAGGGGAGTTCTCCCACGAGCAGTACTTC. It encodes CASSRTGEFSHEQYF.

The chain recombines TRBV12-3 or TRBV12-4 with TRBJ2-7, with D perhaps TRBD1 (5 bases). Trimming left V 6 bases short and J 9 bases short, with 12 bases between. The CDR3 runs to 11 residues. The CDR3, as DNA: TGTGCCAGCAGCCAGTCGACAGCGCAGTACTTC. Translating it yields CASSQSTAQYF.